This TCR beta chain was retrieved from a study of PD-1 blockade in mismatch repair-deficient tumors. Study details: Patients had approximately 12 mismatch repair-deficient cancer types, all previously treated and progressing.

Every patient had mismatch repair deficiency by PCR or immunohistochemistry. TCR sequencing covered a few patients who responded to pembrolizumab. General study points: Tumor-resident clones, often undetectable pretreatment in blood, expanded then contracted after pembrolizumab.

Concerning this clone: Antigen specificity is unknown.

The germline V gene has CDR1 LNHDA and CDR2 SQIVND (reference sequence). The CDR3 contains 15 residues. V lost 6 bases and J lost 7; bases outside the gene matches: 13. Sequencing used immunoSEQ multiplex PCR; TCRdb keeps in-frame clones, though not all of them. Among about 68,000 clones listed, more than 75% were seen once. This TCR was recovered from an adult with mismatch repair-deficient cancer. The chain uses TRBV19 and TRBJ1-2; 8 nucleotides match TRBD1. Sequencing was performed on peripheral blood, taken 2 weeks after starting pembrolizumab. As DNA, the CDR3 is TGTGCCAGTAGCCGATCAGGACAGGGAGAGGGTGGCTACACCTTC. Amino acid sequence: CASSRSGQGEGGYTF.